The 31 T cell receptor beta chains reported below all come from one sample, sequenced in a study of beta chain features in type 1 diabetes (dated by TCRdb to between 2017 and 2018). Overall study results and their limits: A moderate but significant shortening of TCRB CDR3 length was observed in type 1 diabetes patients in all four CD4+ subsets.

Receptor libraries were prepared by the immunoSEQ multiplex PCR assay. The entire isolated RNA was reverse transcribed using the High Capacity cDNA Reverse Transcription Kit, and thus expressed TCRB transcripts were sequenced. TCRdb's version of the immuneACCESS table is confined to in-frame rearrangements and falls short of the full clone set. An unresolved V gene accounts for under half of the shortfall where checked; the remainder is of unknown origin. This sample gives about 150,000 clones in total; approximately 10% of them show up just once. The ten largest account for more than 0.45% of the sample. These receptors have no known antigen. Material for sequencing was central memory CD4+ T cells from blood. The source is a man aged 25 to 40 with type 1 diabetes.

The chain combines TRBV28 with TRBJ2-7; maybe TRBD1 (6 bases). Germline-derived CDR1 and CDR2 are MDHEN and SYDVKM. This CDR3 spans 19 amino acids. V lost 4 bases and J lost 2, with 27 bases in between. This CDR3 is CASSSPTKQGSTQAYEQYF. The DNA for the CDR3 is TGTGCCAGCAGTTCCCCGACTAAACAGGGTTCAACCCAAGCCTACGAGCAGTACTTC.

The chain has TRBV4-3 and TRBJ2-2; 10 bases match TRBD2. The CDR3 extends over 18 amino acids. J lost 1 base, V lost 0 bases, and 5 bases had no gene match. The germline V gene has CDR1 LGHNA and CDR2 YSLEER. CDR3 residues: CASSQEPRTSGNTGELFF. The CDR3 DNA is TGCGCCAGCAGCCAAGAGCCCCGGACTAGCGGGAACACCGGGGAGCTGTTTTTT.

This clone occurred a few times. The rearrangement uses TRBV19 and TRBJ2-1, with 10 bases fitting TRBD2. The CDR3 contains 14 residues. Germline trimming cut 5 bases from V and 8 bases from J; bases unmatched to any gene: 6. Germline CDR1 and CDR2: LNHDA and SQIVND (reference sequence). CDR3 in amino acids: CASSSLAGSDEQFF. The DNA for the CDR3 is TGTGCCAGTAGTTCACTAGCGGGATCAGATGAGCAGTTCTTC.

This clone was recorded a few times. This chain links TRBV19 with TRBJ1-4, with 7 bases fitting TRBD1. CDR1 is LNHDA, CDR2 SQIVND, per germline (reference sequence). This CDR3 comprises 15 residues. CDR3 nucleotide sequence: TGTGCTGCCAGGGGGACCGTTGCAACTAATGAAAAACTGTTTTTT. Protein: CAARGTVATNEKLFF.

V is TRBV5-4 and J is TRBJ2-5; possible D gene TRBD2, 6 bases. Trimming pared 4 bases from V and 5 bases from J, leaving 18 bases between. From germline, CDR1 is SGHNT and CDR2 YYREEE (reference sequence). The CDR3 covers 15 residues. Here the CDR3 reads CASSPPRTNRETQYF. In nucleotides, the CDR3 is TGTGCCAGCAGCCCTCCAAGGACTAACCGGGAGACCCAGTACTTC.

This clone was seen more than once but under ten times. V is TRBV7-2 and J is TRBJ2-5; no clear D gene. The V gene lost 5 bases and the J gene lost 4 bases, with 17 bases spanning the gap. The germline CDR1 and CDR2 sequences are SGHTA and FQGNSA. The CDR3 runs 15 residues. In nucleotides, the CDR3 is TGTGCCAGCAGCGACTCTCGAGCGAGCAGAGAGACCCAGTACTTC. Translation: CASSDSRASRETQYF.

V gene TRBV6-5 combines with J gene TRBJ1-2; no firm D call. The germline V gene encodes CDR1 MNHEY and CDR2 SVGAGI. The CDR3 is 13 amino acids. Trimming took 5 bases from V and 12 from J, leaving 19 bases between them. As DNA, the CDR3 is TGTGCCAGCAGTCAAGGGAGGTTAGAGTTTAACACCTTC. It yields the protein CASSQGRLEFNTF.

The rearrangement links TRBV5-1 to TRBJ1-2; TRBD1 might be the D (6 bases). This CDR3 spans 13 amino acids. The germline gives CDR1 SGHRS, CDR2 YFSETQ. V was shortened by 4 bases and J by 6 bases, with 13 bases between the two germline ends. The DNA of the CDR3 is TGCGCCAGCAGCAACACAGGGTCCCATGGCTACACCTTC. Its translation: CASSNTGSHGYTF.

This chain links TRBV5-6 with TRBJ1-1; TRBD1 matches 7 bases. With V trimmed by 1 base and J by 0 bases, 6 bases remained unmatched. The CDR3 is made up of 16 amino acids. CDR1 and CDR2 from the germline V gene are SGHDT and YYEEEE. The CDR3 DNA is TGTGCCAGCAGCTTGTTCATGACAGGGATGAACACTGAAGCTTTCTTT. Translation gives CASSLFMTGMNTEAFF.

In this sample, this clone turned up a few times. This sequence joins TRBV7-2 and TRBJ2-3, with D maybe TRBD2 (7 bases). The germline CDR1 and CDR2 sequences are SGHTA and FQGNSA. The germline V and J ends were trimmed by 5 bases and 4 bases, with 16 bases remaining between them. The CDR3 extends over 15 amino acids. DNA of the CDR3: TGTGCCAGCAGCCAAGTCGGGGAGGGGGCAGATACGCAGTATTTT. Its translation is CASSQVGEGADTQYF.

This clone has more than one count but fewer than ten. The rearrangement links TRBV5-4 to TRBJ2-1, with 11 bases lining up with TRBD2. The germline CDR1 and CDR2 sequences are SGHNT and YYREEE (reference sequence). The CDR3 has 16 amino acids. The trim removed 3 bases at V and 4 bases at J, leaving 6 bases unmatched. The DNA of the CDR3 is TGTGCCAGCAGCTCTAAGACTAGCGGGACGTACAATGAGCAGTTCTTC. Residues: CASSSKTSGTYNEQFF.

This clone was counted a few times. J is TRBJ2-4 and V is TRBV5-1, with D possibly matching TRBD1 (5 bases). CDR1 and CDR2 from the germline V gene are SGHRS and YFSETQ. Trimming stripped 0 bases from V and 2 bases from J, with 6 bases between. The CDR3 is made up of 14 amino acids. The CDR3 sequence: CASSLAGSKNIQYF. The CDR3 DNA reads TGCGCCAGCAGCTTGGCAGGGTCCAAAAACATTCAGTACTTC.

This clone has only a few counts. V gene TRBV7-2 combines with J gene TRBJ2-1; a possible D gene is TRBD2 (7 bases). The CDR3 length is 15 residues. Trimming removed 8 bases from V and 7 bases from J, with 21 bases in between. Germline V gene data show CDR1 as SGHTA and CDR2 as FQGNSA. The CDR3 is CASRSGLADSNEQFF. The CDR3 bases are TGTGCCAGCCGGTCCGGGCTAGCGGACAGTAATGAGCAGTTCTTC.

The table lists this clone with a count of one. This chain joins TRBV28 and TRBJ1-4, with TRBD1 as a possible D gene (5 bases). Trimming took 7 bases from V and 10 from J, leaving 19 bases between them. CDR3 length: 14 residues. Germline-derived CDR1 and CDR2 are MDHEN and SYDVKM. In nucleotides, the CDR3 is TGTGCCAGCAACAGGTTGACGACAAGGGGAAAACTGTTTTTT. This translates into CASNRLTTRGKLFF.

The chain links TRBV5-6 to TRBJ2-1, with D possibly being TRBD1 (5 bases). CDR1 is SGHDT and CDR2 is YYEEEE in the germline V gene. V lost 0 bases and J lost 0, with 10 bases in between. This CDR3 has 16 residues. As DNA, the CDR3 is TGTGCCAGCAGCTTGGTACAGGCGAGCTCCTACAATGAGCAGTTCTTC. Amino acid sequence: CASSLVQASSYNEQFF. The full variable domain, completed using reference TRBV5-6 and TRBJ2-1, is DAGVTQSPTHLIKTRGQQVTLRCSPKSGHDTVSWYQQALGQGPQFIFQYYEEEERQRGNFPDRFSGHQFPNYSSELNVNALLLGDSALYLCASSLVQASSYNEQFFGPGTRLTVL.

The DNA of the CDR3 is TGTGCCAGTAGTATAGATGGACAGAACTTAGCCCAGTACTTC. Translated, it gives CASSIDGQNLAQYF. The chain couples TRBV19 to TRBJ2-5, with a weak D call TRBD1 (6 bases). This CDR3 is 14 amino acids long. Trimming removed 0 bases from V and 9 bases from J, with 14 bases in between. CDR1 LNHDA and CDR2 SQIVND come from the germline V gene (reference sequence).

This clone occurred a few times. The rearrangement uses TRBV4-3 and TRBJ1-1; D ambiguous. With 0 bases removed from V and 10 bases from J, the gap between germline ends came to 9 bases. The length of the CDR3 is 12 residues. In germline, CDR1 is LGHNA, CDR2 YSLEER. The CDR3 loop is CASSQDRLAAFF. CDR3 nucleotide sequence: TGCGCCAGCAGCCAAGATAGGTTAGCAGCTTTCTTT.

This clone has only a few counts. The chain employs TRBV5-1 and TRBJ2-1; possible D gene TRBD2, 6 bases. The CDR3 totals 16 residues. Germline CDR1 reads SGHRS; CDR2 reads YFSETQ. V gave up 0 bases and J gave up 4 bases, with 14 bases separating them. CDR3 sequence reads: CASSLDATGAYNEQFF. CDR3 DNA: TGCGCCAGCAGCTTGGACGCGACGGGAGCGTACAATGAGCAGTTCTTC.

In this sample, this clone turned up a few times. V gene TRBV27 combines with J gene TRBJ2-7; no clear D. The CDR3 is 13 residues long. V was cut by 2 bases and J by 4 bases, with 9 bases left in between. The V gene's germline CDR1 is MNHEY and CDR2 SMNVEV (reference sequence). As DNA, the CDR3 is TGTGCCAGCAGTTTAACTTTCGGGTACGAGCAGTACTTC. Translated, it gives CASSLTFGYEQYF.

Only a few counts were recorded for this clone. The gene calls are TRBV2 and TRBJ2-7; possible D gene TRBD2, 5 bases. V lost 6 bases and J 5 bases, leaving 11 bases between the germline ends. Per germline, CDR1 SNHLY and CDR2 FYNNEI. This CDR3 spans 12 amino acids. Written as DNA, the CDR3 is TGTGCCAGCAGGTACTTCGGGGACGAGCAGTACTTC. Translating gives CASRYFGDEQYF.

The chain combines TRBV6-1 with TRBJ1-2; no reliable D call. The CDR3 extends over 13 amino acids. Germline assignment: CDR1 MNHNS and CDR2 SASEGT. V lost 1 base and J 14 bases, leaving 17 bases between the germline ends. In nucleotides, the CDR3 is TGTGCCAGCAGTGAAGATCCGAACATGGCTAGGACCTTC. As protein: CASSEDPNMARTF.

Here the CDR3 reads CASSQEASGRAYEQFF. In nucleotides, the CDR3 is TGTGCCAGCAGCCAAGAGGCTAGCGGGAGGGCTTATGAGCAGTTCTTC. The chain uses TRBV4-2 and TRBJ2-1; 12 nucleotides line up with TRBD2. The V gene end was trimmed by 0 bases and the J gene end by 8 bases; junction bases not matched to a gene: 5. The CDR3 covers 16 residues. Per germline, CDR1 LGHNA and CDR2 YNFKEQ.

The chain joins TRBV7-2 to TRBJ2-5; unclear D gene. V dropped 0 bases and J dropped 3 bases, with 8 bases sitting between them. The germline V gene encodes CDR1 SGHTA and CDR2 FQGNSA. This CDR3 has 14 amino acids. CDR3 protein: CASSLALTKETQYF. CDR3 nucleotides: TGTGCCAGCAGCTTAGCGTTAACTAAAGAGACCCAGTACTTC.

This clone was counted only a few times. The J gene is TRBJ2-7, the V gene TRBV19; 7 nucleotides align to TRBD2. The V segment lost 6 bases and the J segment 2 bases; nucleotides outside the gene matches: 10. CDR3 length: 15 amino acids. In germline, CDR1 is LNHDA, CDR2 SQIVND (reference sequence). DNA of the CDR3: TGTGCCAGTAGCTTCGGGGCGGGAGAGGCCTACGAGCAGTACTTC. Translated: CASSFGAGEAYEQYF. The entire variable domain, with the rest obtained from reference TRBV19 and TRBJ2-7, is as follows: DGGITQSPKYLFRKEGQNVTLSCEQNLNHDAMYWYRQDPGQGLRLIYYSQIVNDFQKGDIAEGYSVSREKKESFPLTVTSAQKNPTAFYLCASSFGAGEAYEQYFGPGTRLTVT.

V gene TRBV11-3 combines with J gene TRBJ2-5; 10 positions match TRBD2. The CDR3 has 16 residues. Germline CDR1 reads SGHNT; CDR2 reads YENEEA. V lost 5 bases, J lost 5 bases, and 11 bases stayed unmatched. In nucleotides, the CDR3 is TGTGCCAGCAGCCCTGGTACGCTAGCGGGAGCGGAGACCCAGTACTTC. This encodes CASSPGTLAGAETQYF.

This clone has just a few counts. The chain couples TRBV9 to TRBJ2-1, with TRBD2 matching over 7 bases. V shed 3 bases, J shed 16 bases, and the junction held 19 bases outside the gene matches. The germline V gene encodes CDR1 SGDLS and CDR2 YYNGEE. The CDR3 is made up of 15 amino acids. Here the CDR3 reads CASSGLRRDYGFIFF. CDR3 nucleotide sequence: TGTGCCAGCAGCGGGTTACGCCGGGACTACGGATTCATCTTCTTC.

J is TRBJ2-7 and V is TRBV19, with 7 bases that match TRBD1. This CDR3 is 14 amino acids long. The germline V gene encodes CDR1 LNHDA and CDR2 SQIVND (reference sequence). With V trimmed by 6 bases and J by 0 bases, 5 bases remained unmatched. The chain's CDR3 is CASSLTGTSYEQYF. The CDR3 DNA is TGTGCCAGTAGCTTGACAGGGACCTCCTACGAGCAGTACTTC.

This clone was picked up a small number of times. The chain employs TRBV18 and TRBJ1-2; 8 nucleotides align to TRBD1. The CDR3 is 17 amino acids. V gave up 1 base and J gave up 2 bases; unmatched junction bases: 9. In germline, CDR1 is KGHSH, CDR2 LQKENI. Written as DNA, the CDR3 is TGTGCCAGCTCACCACGGGGGGAGACAGGGGAGAACTATGGCTACACCTTC. It is translated as CASSPRGETGENYGYTF.

This clone occurred a few times. The chain combines TRBV5-6 with TRBJ1-5; weak D call: TRBD1 (6 bases). The CDR3 has 16 amino acids. Germline CDR1 is SGHDT and CDR2 is YYEEEE. V was cut by 0 bases and J by 4 bases, with 14 bases left in between. The DNA of the CDR3 is TGTGCCAGCAGCTTGGGACCGGACAGCCGAAATCAGCCCCAGCATTTT. As protein: CASSLGPDSRNQPQHF. The full variable domain, in which reference TRBV5-6 and TRBJ1-5 provide the parts outside the CDR3, is DAGVTQSPTHLIKTRGQQVTLRCSPKSGHDTVSWYQQALGQGPQFIFQYYEEEERQRGNFPDRFSGHQFPNYSSELNVNALLLGDSALYLCASSLGPDSRNQPQHFGDGTRLSIL.

This CDR3 is CASSRGKNEKLFF. The CDR3 nucleotides read TGTGCCAGCAGCCGAGGCAAGAATGAAAAACTGTTTTTT. The rearrangement uses TRBV14 and TRBJ1-4, with no clear D. In germline, CDR1 is SGHDN, CDR2 FVKESK. This CDR3 contains 13 residues. Between the trimmed V and J ends, which lost 4 bases and 5 bases, there was a span of 8 bases.

The rearrangement joins TRBV30 to TRBJ2-3, with D perhaps TRBD2 (6 bases). Trimming pared 0 bases from V and 5 bases from J, leaving 12 bases between. Germline V gene sequence: CDR1 GTSNPN, CDR2 SVGIG (reference sequence). The CDR3 consists of 14 residues. As DNA, the CDR3 is TGTGCCTGGAGTGTTGCGGGACTGAGAGATACGCAGTATTTT. Its protein is CAWSVAGLRDTQYF.